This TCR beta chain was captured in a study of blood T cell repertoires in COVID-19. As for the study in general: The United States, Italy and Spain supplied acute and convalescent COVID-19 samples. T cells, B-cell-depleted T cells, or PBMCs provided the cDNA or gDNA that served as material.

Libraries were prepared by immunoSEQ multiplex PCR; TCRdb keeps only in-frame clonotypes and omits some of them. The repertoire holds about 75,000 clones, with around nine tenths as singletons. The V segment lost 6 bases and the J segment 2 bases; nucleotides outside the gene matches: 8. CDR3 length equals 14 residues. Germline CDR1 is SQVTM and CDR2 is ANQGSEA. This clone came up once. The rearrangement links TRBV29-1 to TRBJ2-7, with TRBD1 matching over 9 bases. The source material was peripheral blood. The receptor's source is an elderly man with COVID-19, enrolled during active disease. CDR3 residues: CSVDRGGLTYEQYF. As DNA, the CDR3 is TGCAGCGTCGACAGGGGGGGTCTAACCTACGAGCAGTACTTC.